This paragraph reports one TCR beta chain. The antigen remains undetermined. The data originate from a study of tumor-infiltrating lymphocytes in primary liver carcinoma. Looking at the study overall: Patients were men and women aged 30 to 69 years. Stage T1-T3 N0M0 and a size of about 4.2 to 10 cm characterized the tumors. Study-wide findings and caveats: The study found only about 8-24% of top clones in all five tumor regions.

Total RNA (around 500 ng) served as template for TCR beta cDNA synthesis primed by a constant-region primer. For TCR beta, libraries were produced by three nested multiplex PCR rounds using slightly modified ARM-PCR. TCRdb analysed the multiplex PCR reads with MiXCR anew, one entry per CDR3 protein. Among 110,000 or so distinct CDR3 sequences listed, roughly 80% were seen once. Between about 19 and 34 mg of unsorted bulk tissue served as the source from which RNA and DNA were co-extracted. The clonotype was recovered from a man aged 40-49 years with primary liver carcinoma and hepatitis B virus infection. Specimen: liver tumor tissue from sampling region 3. The subset denotes: tumor region T3, left-lateral pole.

CDR3 nucleotide sequence: TGTGCCAGCAGTGGACCAGTGGGCACCACCGGGGAGCTGTTTTTT. As protein: CASSGPVGTTGELFF. J is TRBJ2-2 and V is TRBV12-3 or TRBV12-4, with D uncertain. The CDR3 totals 15 residues. V lost 5 bases and J lost 4, with 14 bases in between.